The 9 T cell receptor beta chains presented below share a single source sample, sequenced in a study of neoadjuvant nivolumab and ipilimumab in lung cancer. Sequenced by immunoSEQ multiplex PCR; TCRdb stores in-frame clones only, minus some. The profile shows more than 20,000 clones, roughly four fifths of them singletons. The sample in question was tumor tissue, obtained after neoadjuvant nivolumab, alone or with ipilimumab, at or shortly before surgery. The receptors here all came from an adult with non-small cell lung cancer.

This chain uses TRBV10-2 with TRBJ2-7; TRBD2 matches 13 bases. The CDR3 is made up of 17 amino acids. V trimming: 7 bases; J trimming: 0 bases; junction bases outside the gene matches: 9. Germline V lookup: CDR1 WSHSY, CDR2 SAAADI. The CDR3 here is CASTTGTSGMSSYEQYF. CDR3 in DNA: TGCGCCAGCACAACCGGGACTAGCGGGATGAGCTCCTACGAGCAGTACTTC.

About this clone: Relative to the germline gene, one junction end is altered; a read error may explain this. The J gene is TRBJ2-1, the V gene TRBV7-7; the match to TRBD2 covers 13 bases. CDR3 size: 16 residues. The V gene's germline CDR1 is SSHAT and CDR2 FNYEAQ (reference sequence). CDR3 bases: TGTGCTAGCAGCTTAGGGGGACTAGCGGGATACAATGAGCAGTTCTTC. Protein product: CASSLGGLAGYNEQFF.

The chain couples TRBV7-8 to TRBJ1-2; no clear D. V gave up 5 bases and J gave up 4 bases, with 11 bases separating them. CDR1 is SGHVS and CDR2 is FQNEAQ in the germline V gene. This CDR3 comprises 13 residues. CDR3 loop: CASSPLRAYGYTF. CDR3 nucleotides: TGTGCCAGCAGCCCCCTGCGGGCCTATGGCTACACCTTC.

The chain employs TRBV29-1 and TRBJ2-5; TRBD2 agrees at 7 bases. Germline trimming cut 7 bases from V and 1 base from J; bases unmatched to any gene: 6. The CDR3 extends over 13 amino acids. Germline V lookup: CDR1 SQVTM, CDR2 ANQGSEA. CDR3 residues: CSGASGVQETQYF. The CDR3 nucleotides are TGCAGCGGGGCTAGCGGAGTCCAAGAGACCCAGTACTTC.

This chain links TRBV5-1 with TRBJ1-4; D unresolved. CDR1 and CDR2 (germline): SGHRS, YFSETQ. V was cut by 0 bases and J by 5 bases, with 14 bases left in between. The CDR3 has 16 amino acids. CDR3 sequence: CASSLGRSPENEKLFF. In DNA, the CDR3 is TGCGCCAGCAGCTTGGGACGCTCCCCGGAGAATGAAAAACTGTTTTTT.

V and J are TRBV11-3 and TRBJ1-1; unclear D gene. CDR1 and CDR2 from the germline V gene are SGHNT and YENEEA. The CDR3 runs 13 residues. Trimming removed 3 bases from V and 3 bases from J, with 8 bases in between. CDR3 amino acids: CASSLYHDTEAFF. The CDR3 nucleotides are TGTGCCAGCAGCTTGTATCACGACACTGAAGCTTTCTTT.

This clone occurred once. The V gene is TRBV12-2, the J gene TRBJ1-2; no check of the table's D call, TRBD1, against the DNA was made. TRBV12-2 is a known pseudogene. The CDR3 spans 15 residues. The CDR3 here is CASRLGDRAYYGYTF. CDR3 DNA sequence: TGTGCAAGTCGCTTGGGGGACAGGGCCTACTATGGCTACACCTTC.

V gene TRBV19 combines with J gene TRBJ2-5; D is possibly TRBD1 (5 bases). The CDR3 consists of 14 residues. Germline lookup yields CDR1 LNHDA and CDR2 SQIVND (reference sequence). V lost 5 bases and J 2 bases, leaving 12 bases between the germline ends. The CDR3: CASSLGQNQETQYF. CDR3 nucleotides: TGTGCCAGTAGTTTGGGGCAGAATCAAGAGACCCAGTACTTC.

V and J are TRBV5-1 and TRBJ1-3; D is unclear. The CDR3 sequence is 14 residues long. Germline V CDR1 and CDR2: SGHRS, YFSETQ. V lost 1 base and J 6 bases, leaving 11 bases between the germline ends. The CDR3 DNA reads TGCGCCAGCAGCTTGATGACATCTCTAAACACCATATATTTT. Translating it yields CASSLMTSLNTIYF.